This T cell receptor (beta chain) was observed in a study of CD8 T cells in Susac syndrome. Controls comprised healthy donors matched for age and sex. TEMRA cells were enriched by FACS, while CD8+ and CD4+ T cells were obtained through a negative isolation that was performed magnetically. The RNA, roughly 0.45 to 1 ug, was put through reverse transcription using random hexamers. An immunoSEQ multiplex PCR amplified TCR beta CDR3 over 54 Vbeta and 13 Jbeta. MiXCR was run by TCRdb on the immunoSEQ multiplex PCR reads, yielding one entry per CDR3 protein. The sample consists of about 150,000 distinct CDR3 sequences, roughly 94% of them appearing once. This receptor was identified in a human donor in good health. The sample taken for sequencing was CD4+ T cells from PBMCs.

CDR3 sequence: CSARFEGGYGYTF. The CDR3 DNA reads TGCAGTGCTAGATTCGAGGGTGGGTATGGCTACACCTTC. This chain uses TRBV20-1 with TRBJ1-2; D gene unclear. Trimming stripped 2 bases from V and 5 bases from J, with 12 bases between. This CDR3 is built from 13 residues. Germline V gene data show CDR1 as DFQATT and CDR2 as SNEGSKA (reference sequence).